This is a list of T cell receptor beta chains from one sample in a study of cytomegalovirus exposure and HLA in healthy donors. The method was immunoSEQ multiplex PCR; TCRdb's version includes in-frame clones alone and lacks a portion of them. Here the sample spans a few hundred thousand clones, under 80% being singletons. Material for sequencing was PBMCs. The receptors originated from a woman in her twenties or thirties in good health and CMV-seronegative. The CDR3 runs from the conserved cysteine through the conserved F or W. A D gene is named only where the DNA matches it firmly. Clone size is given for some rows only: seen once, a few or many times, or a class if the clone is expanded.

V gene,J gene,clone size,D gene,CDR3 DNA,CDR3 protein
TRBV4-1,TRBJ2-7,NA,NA,TGCGCCAGCAGCCAGAAGGACAGTTACGAGCAGTACTTC,CASSQKDSYEQYF
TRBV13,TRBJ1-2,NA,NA,TGTGCCAGCAGTTTAGCGGCAGGCCGAAACTATGGCTACACCTTC,CASSLAAGRNYGYTF
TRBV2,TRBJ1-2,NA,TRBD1,TGTGCCAGCAGGCGGGACAGGGGAATTGACTATGGCTACACCTTC,CASRRDRGIDYGYTF
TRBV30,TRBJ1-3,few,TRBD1,TGTGCCTGGAGATCTTCTCCGGGACAGGGGATCGGAGTTGGAAACACCATATATTTT,CAWRSSPGQGIGVGNTIYF
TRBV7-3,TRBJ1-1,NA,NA,TGTGCCAGCAGCTTCCGGGTAAGCGCTGAAGCTTTCTTT,CASSFRVSAEAFF
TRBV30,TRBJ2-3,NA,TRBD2,TGTGCCTGGATTAGCGGGAGTACAGATACGCAGTATTTT,CAWISGSTDTQYF
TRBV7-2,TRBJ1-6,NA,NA,TGTGCCAGCAGCCCCAGGGGCGAACGGCTTAATTCACCCCTCCACTTT,CASSPRGERLNSPLHF
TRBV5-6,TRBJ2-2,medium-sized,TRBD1,TGTGCCAGCACCCGGGACAGGGCGAACACCGGGGAGCTGTTTTTT,CASTRDRANTGELFF
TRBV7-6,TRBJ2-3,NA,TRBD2,TGTGCCAGCAGCTTAGAGGCTAGCGGCGCGACAGATACGCAGTATTTT,CASSLEASGATDTQYF
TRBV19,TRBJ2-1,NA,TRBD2,TGTGCCAGTAGTATCCCGGGACTAGCCTCGTGGGAGCAGTTCTTC,CASSIPGLASWEQFF
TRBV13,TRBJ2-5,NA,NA,TGTGCCAGCAGCTCATCTGGGTCTAGCGAACAAGAGACCCAGTACTTC,CASSSSGSSEQETQYF
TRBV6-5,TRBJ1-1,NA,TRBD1,TGTGCCAGCAGTTACCTAGGGACAGTCTCTGAAGCTTTCTTT,CASSYLGTVSEAFF
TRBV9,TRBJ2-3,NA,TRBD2,TGTGCCAGCAGCTATAGCGGGGCTAGCACAGATACGCAGTATTTT,CASSYSGASTDTQYF
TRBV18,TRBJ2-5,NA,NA,TGTGCCAGCTCACCGACCAGGGAAGAGACCCAGTACTTC,CASSPTREETQYF
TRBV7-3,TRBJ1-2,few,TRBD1,TGTGCCAGCAGCTCGACAGGGGGAAACTATGGCTACACCTTC,CASSSTGGNYGYTF
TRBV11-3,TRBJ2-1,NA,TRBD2,TGTGCCAGCAGCCCCTTGGGGCTAGCGGGGGTAGCCTACAATGAGCAGTTCTTC,CASSPLGLAGVAYNEQFF
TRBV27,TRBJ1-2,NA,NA,TGTGCCAGCAGTTTATCCGGAACACGGGGTGGGGGCTACACCTTC,CASSLSGTRGGGYTF
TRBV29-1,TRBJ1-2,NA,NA,TGCAGCGTTGAAGTCTCCACCTTC,CSVEVSTF
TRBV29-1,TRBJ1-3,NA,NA,TGCAGCGTTTTGGAGGCAGCGTCTGGAAACACCATATATTTT,CSVLEAASGNTIYF
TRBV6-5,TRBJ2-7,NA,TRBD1,TGTGCCAGCAGCTCAACCCGGACAGGCGGCTACGAGCAGTACTTC,CASSSTRTGGYEQYF
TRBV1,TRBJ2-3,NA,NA,TGCACCAGCAGCCAAGGGGGCTTCCGCACAGATACGCAGTATTTT,CTSSQGGFRTDTQYF
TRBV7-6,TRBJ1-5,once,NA,TGTGCCAGCAGCTTATCCCCCCTAATATCGACAGGCCGACAGCCCCAGCATTTT,CASSLSPLISTGRQPQHF
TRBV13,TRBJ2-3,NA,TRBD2,TGTGCCAGCAGCTTTCTAGCGGAGTCTAGCACAGATACGCAGTATTTT,CASSFLAESSTDTQYF
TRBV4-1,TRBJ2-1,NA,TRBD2,TGCGCCAGCAGCCAACCCAGGGAGGGAGGTCCCTACAATGAGCAGTTCTTC,CASSQPREGGPYNEQFF
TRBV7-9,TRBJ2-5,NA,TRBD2,TGTTCCAGCAGCACCAGACTAGCGGGAGGCGCAGAGACCCAGTACTTC,CSSSTRLAGGAETQYF
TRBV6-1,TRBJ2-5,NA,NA,TGTGCCAGCAGCCCACTAGACTTGGAGGAGACCCAGTACTTC,CASSPLDLEETQYF
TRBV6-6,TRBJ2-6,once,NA,TGTGCCAGCAGTTCCCGGGGCTCTGGGGCCAACGTCCTGACTTTC,CASSSRGSGANVLTF
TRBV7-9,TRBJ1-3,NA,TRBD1,TGTGCCAGCAGCTTAGAGGGGACAGGGACGAACACCATATATTTT,CASSLEGTGTNTIYF
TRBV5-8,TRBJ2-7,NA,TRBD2,TGTGCCAGCATCCACAGGGCGGGAGGACCAACCTACGAGCAGTACTTC,CASIHRAGGPTYEQYF
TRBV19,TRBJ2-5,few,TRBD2,TGTGCCAGTAGTGTTACTAGCGGCCAAGAGACCCAGTACTTC,CASSVTSGQETQYF
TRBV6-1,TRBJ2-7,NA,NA,TGTGCCAGCGGCCACGAGCAGTACTTC,CASGHEQYF
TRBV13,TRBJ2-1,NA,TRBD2,TGTGCCAGCAGCTTAGCGGGAGGAGAGAATGAGCAGTTCTTC,CASSLAGGENEQFF
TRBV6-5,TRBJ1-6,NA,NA,TGTGCCAGCAGTTATCCGAATTCACCCCTCCACTTT,CASSYPNSPLHF
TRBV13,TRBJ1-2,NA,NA,TGTGCCAGCAGCTTATTGGTCGCGGGGGCGGACGGGGAGAGAGGCTACACCTTC,CASSLLVAGADGERGYTF
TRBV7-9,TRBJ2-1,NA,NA,TGTGCCAGCAGCTACTCGTATGAGCAGTTCTTC,CASSYSYEQFF
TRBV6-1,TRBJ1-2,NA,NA,TGTGCCAGCAGATACATTAGGGGACACTATATTTACACCTTC,CASRYIRGHYIYTF
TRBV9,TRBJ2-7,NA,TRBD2,TGTGCCAGCAGCCCCTTGGGCGGGGGATTGGGCGAGCAGTACTTC,CASSPLGGGLGEQYF
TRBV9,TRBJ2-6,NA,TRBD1,TGTGCCAGCAGCGTAGCAATCGACAGGGACCTCGGTGGGGCCAACGTCCTGACTTTC,CASSVAIDRDLGGANVLTF
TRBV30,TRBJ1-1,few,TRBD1,TGTGCCTGGAGTGTACTGGTGCCAGGGGGGAACACTGAAGCTTTCTTT,CAWSVLVPGGNTEAFF
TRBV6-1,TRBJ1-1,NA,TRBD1,TGTGCCAGCAGTTCACCCGGACAGGCGAACACTGAAGCTTTCTTT,CASSSPGQANTEAFF
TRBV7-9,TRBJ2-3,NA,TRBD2,TGTGCCAGCAGCTTAGGGGCTCGGGGGAGCGGGGGGGCCTCAGATACGCAGTATTTT,CASSLGARGSGGASDTQYF
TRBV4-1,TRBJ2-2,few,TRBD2,TGCGCCAGCAGCTTAGCGGGAGCCGGGGAGCTGTTTTTT,CASSLAGAGELFF
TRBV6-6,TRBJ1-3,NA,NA,TGTGCCAGCAGTCCCCCAGGGAGAAACACCATATATTTT,CASSPPGRNTIYF
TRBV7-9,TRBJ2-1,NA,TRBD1,TGTGCCAGCAGCATCGGACAGGAAAACAATGAGCAGTTCTTC,CASSIGQENNEQFF
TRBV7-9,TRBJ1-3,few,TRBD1,TGTGCCAGCAGCCAAGTTCAACCAGGGGGCGAAGGAAACACCATATATTTT,CASSQVQPGGEGNTIYF
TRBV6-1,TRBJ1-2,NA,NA,TGTGCCAGCAGTGGTGACACTCTGAACTATGGCTACACCTTC,CASSGDTLNYGYTF
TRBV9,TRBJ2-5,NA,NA,TGTGCCAGCAGCGTAGGAGGGCTAGAGACCCAGTACTTC,CASSVGGLETQYF
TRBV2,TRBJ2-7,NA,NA,TGTGCCAGCACCGACCCCGGGGGAGCCTACGAGCAGTACTTC,CASTDPGGAYEQYF
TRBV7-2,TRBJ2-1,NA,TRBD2,TGTGCCAGCAGCTTGTCACTAGCGGGTGGGGATGAGCAGTTCTTC,CASSLSLAGGDEQFF
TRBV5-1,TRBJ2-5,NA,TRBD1,TGCGCCAGCAGCGGCGGACAGGGTGGTACCCAGTACTTC,CASSGGQGGTQYF
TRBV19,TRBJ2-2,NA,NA,TGTGCCAGTAAGGAGGGTGGCACCGGGGAGCTGTTTTTT,CASKEGGTGELFF
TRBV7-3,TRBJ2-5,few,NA,TGTGCCAGCAGAAATCAGGGGCCGGTCGAGACCCAGTACTTC,CASRNQGPVETQYF
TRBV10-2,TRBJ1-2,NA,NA,TGCGCCAGCAGTGAGTCGAAACAGGGTCAAGGCTACACCTTC,CASSESKQGQGYTF
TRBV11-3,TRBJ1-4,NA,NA,TGTGCCAGCAGCCCTCGCCCCCCACCCGGAAAACTGTTTTTT,CASSPRPPPGKLFF
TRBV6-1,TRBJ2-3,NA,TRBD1,TGTGCCAGCAGCTTTGCGGACAGGGGGCGAGATACGCAGTATTTT,CASSFADRGRDTQYF
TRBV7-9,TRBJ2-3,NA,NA,TGTGCCAGCAGCCCCCGGACTACCTCAGATACGCAGTATTTT,CASSPRTTSDTQYF
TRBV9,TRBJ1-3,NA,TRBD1,TGTGCCAGCAGTGAGGGACAGGGTTTGAACACCATATATTTT,CASSEGQGLNTIYF
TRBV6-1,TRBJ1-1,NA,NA,TGTGCCAGCAGTGAAGTGATAGTGAACACTGAAGCTTTCTTT,CASSEVIVNTEAFF